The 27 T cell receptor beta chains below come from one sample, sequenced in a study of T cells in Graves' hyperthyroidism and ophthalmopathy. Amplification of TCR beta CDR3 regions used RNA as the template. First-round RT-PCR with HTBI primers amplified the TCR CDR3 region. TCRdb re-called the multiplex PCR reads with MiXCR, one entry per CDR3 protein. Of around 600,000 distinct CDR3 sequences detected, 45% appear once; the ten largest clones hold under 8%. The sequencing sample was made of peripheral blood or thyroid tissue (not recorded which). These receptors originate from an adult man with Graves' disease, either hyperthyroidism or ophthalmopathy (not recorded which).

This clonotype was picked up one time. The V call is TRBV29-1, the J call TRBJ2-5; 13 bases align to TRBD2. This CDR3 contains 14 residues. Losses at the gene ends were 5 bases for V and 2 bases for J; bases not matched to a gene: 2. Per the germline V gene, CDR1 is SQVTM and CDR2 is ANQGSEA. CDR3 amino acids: CSVPGLAGQETQYF. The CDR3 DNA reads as TGCAGCGTTCCGGGACTAGCGGGACAAGAGACCCAGTACTTC.

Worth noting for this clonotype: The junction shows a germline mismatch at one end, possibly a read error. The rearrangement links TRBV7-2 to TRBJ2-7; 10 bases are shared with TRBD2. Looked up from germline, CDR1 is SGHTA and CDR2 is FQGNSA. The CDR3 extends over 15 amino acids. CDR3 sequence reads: CASSLGLAGAYGQYF. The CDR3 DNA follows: TGTGCCAGCAGCTTGGGTCTAGCGGGAGCCTACGGGCAGTACTTC. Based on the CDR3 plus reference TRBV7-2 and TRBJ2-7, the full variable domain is GAGVSQSPSNKVTEKGKDVELRCDPISGHTALYWYRQSLGQGLEFLIYFQGNSAPDKSGLPSDRFSAERTGGSVSTLTIQRTQQEDSAVYLCASSLGLAGAYGQYFGPGTRLTVT.

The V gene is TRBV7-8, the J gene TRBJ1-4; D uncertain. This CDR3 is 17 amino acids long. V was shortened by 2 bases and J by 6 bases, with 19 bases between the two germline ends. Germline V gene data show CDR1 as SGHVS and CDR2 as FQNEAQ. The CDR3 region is CASSLNRRSIRYEKLFF. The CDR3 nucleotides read TGTGCCAGCAGCTTAAACCGACGCTCGATTCGGTATGAAAAACTGTTTTTT.

DNA for the CDR3: TGCAGCGTTGGAGAACAGGGGCTTAATGAAAAACTGTTTTTT. As protein: CSVGEQGLNEKLFF. This chain connects TRBV29-1 to TRBJ1-4; 7 positions agree with TRBD1. CDR1 SQVTM and CDR2 ANQGSEA come from the germline V gene. The CDR3 length is 14 residues. V lost 4 bases and J lost 4; bases outside the gene matches: 6.

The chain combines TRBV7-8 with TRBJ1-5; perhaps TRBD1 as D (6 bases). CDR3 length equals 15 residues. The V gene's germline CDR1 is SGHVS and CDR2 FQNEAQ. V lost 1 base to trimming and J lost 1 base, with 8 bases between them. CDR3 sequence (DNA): TGTGCCAGCAGCTTAGTGGGACACAGCAATCAGCCCCAGCATTTT. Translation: CASSLVGHSNQPQHF.

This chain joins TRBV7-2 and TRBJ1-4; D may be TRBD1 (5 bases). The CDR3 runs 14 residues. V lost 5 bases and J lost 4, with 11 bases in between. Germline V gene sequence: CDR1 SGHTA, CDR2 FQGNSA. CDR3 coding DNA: TGTGCCAGCAGCATGGGACCGTGTAATGAAAAACTGTTTTTT. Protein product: CASSMGPCNEKLFF.

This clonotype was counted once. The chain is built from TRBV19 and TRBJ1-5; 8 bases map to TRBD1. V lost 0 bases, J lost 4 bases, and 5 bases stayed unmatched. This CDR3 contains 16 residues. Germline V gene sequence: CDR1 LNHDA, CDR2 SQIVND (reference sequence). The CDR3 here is CASSIDPGQENQPQHF. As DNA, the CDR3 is TGTGCCAGTAGTATAGACCCGGGACAGGAGAATCAGCCCCAGCATTTT.

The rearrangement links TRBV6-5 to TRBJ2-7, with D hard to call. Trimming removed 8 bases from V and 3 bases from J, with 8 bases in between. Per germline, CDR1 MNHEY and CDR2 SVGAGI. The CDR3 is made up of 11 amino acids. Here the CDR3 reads CASRSGYEQYF. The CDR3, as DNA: TGTGCCAGCCGCTCCGGCTACGAGCAGTACTTC.

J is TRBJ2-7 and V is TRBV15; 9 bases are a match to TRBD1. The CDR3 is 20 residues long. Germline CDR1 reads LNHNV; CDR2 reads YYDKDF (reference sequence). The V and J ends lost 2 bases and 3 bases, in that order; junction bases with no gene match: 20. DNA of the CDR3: TGTGCCACCAGCAGATCGTCTGCCGAAAAGCCCGGGACAGGGTACTACGAGCAGTACTTC. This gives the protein CATSRSSAEKPGTGYYEQYF. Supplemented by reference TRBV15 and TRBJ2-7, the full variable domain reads DAMVIQNPRYQVTQFGKPVTLSCSQTLNHNVMYWYQQKSSQAPKLLFHYYDKDFNNEADTPDNFQSRRPNTSFCFLDIRSPGLGDTAMYLCATSRSSAEKPGTGYYEQYFGPGTRLTVT.

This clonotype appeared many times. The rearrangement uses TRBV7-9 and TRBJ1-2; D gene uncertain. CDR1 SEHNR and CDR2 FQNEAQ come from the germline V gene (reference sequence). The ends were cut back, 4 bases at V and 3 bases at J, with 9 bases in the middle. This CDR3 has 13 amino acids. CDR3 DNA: TGTGCCAGCAGCTCGCGGACGGACTATGGCTACACCTTC. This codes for CASSSRTDYGYTF.

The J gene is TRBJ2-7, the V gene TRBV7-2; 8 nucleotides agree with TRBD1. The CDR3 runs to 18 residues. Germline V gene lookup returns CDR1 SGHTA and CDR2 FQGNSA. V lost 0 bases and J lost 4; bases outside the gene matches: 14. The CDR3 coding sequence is TGTGCCAGCAGCTTAGCCGGTGGCGCGACGGGACAGGAATACGAGCAGTACTTC. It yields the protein CASSLAGGATGQEYEQYF.

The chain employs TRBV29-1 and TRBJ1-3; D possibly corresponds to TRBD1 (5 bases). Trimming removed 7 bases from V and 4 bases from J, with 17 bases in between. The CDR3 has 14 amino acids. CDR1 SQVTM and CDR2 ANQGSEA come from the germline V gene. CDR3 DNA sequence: TGCAGCGCTGCTGGGACTAGCGGGGGAAACACCATATATTTT. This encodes CSAAGTSGGNTIYF.

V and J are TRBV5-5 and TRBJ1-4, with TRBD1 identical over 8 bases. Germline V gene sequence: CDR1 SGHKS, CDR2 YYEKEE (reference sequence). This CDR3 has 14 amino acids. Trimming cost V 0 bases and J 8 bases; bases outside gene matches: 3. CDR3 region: CASSLAGGFEKLFF. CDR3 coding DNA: TGTGCCAGCAGCTTGGCAGGGGGCTTCGAAAAACTGTTTTTT.

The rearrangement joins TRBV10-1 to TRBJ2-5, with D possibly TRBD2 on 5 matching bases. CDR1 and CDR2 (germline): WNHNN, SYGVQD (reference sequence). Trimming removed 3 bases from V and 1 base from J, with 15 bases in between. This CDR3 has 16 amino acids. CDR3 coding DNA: TGCGCCAGCAGTGACCCAGGACGGGGAGCCCAAGAGACCCAGTACTTC. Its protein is CASSDPGRGAQETQYF.

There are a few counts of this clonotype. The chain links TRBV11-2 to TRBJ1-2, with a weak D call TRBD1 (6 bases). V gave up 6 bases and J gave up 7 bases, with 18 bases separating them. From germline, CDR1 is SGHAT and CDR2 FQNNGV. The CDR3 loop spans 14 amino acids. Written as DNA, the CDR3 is TGTGCCAGCAGTCTAAACAGGGAGTGGGGTGGCTACACCTTC. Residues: CASSLNREWGGYTF.

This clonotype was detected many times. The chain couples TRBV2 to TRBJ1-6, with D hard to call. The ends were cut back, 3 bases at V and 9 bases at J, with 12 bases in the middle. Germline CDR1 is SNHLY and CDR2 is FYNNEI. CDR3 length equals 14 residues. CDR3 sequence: CASSDDGGGSPLHF. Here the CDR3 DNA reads TGTGCCAGCAGTGACGACGGTGGCGGTTCACCCCTCCACTTT.

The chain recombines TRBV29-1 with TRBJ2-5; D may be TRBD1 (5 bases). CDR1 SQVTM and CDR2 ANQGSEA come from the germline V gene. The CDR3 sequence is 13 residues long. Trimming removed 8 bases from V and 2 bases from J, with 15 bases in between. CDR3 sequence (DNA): TGCAGCCAAGCCGAGCCAGGGCAAGAGACCCAGTACTTC. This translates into CSQAEPGQETQYF. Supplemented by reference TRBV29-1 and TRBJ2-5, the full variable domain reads SAVISQKPSRDICQRGTSLTIQCQVDSQVTMMFWYRQQPGQSLTLIATANQGSEATYESGFVIDKFPISRPNLTFSTLTVSNMSPEDSSIYLCSQAEPGQETQYFGPGTRLLVL.

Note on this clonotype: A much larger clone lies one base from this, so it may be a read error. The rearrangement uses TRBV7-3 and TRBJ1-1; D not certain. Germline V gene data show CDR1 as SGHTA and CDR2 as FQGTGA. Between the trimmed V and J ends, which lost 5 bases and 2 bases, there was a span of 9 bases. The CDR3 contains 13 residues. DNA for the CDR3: TGTGCCAGCAGCCAACACTCCAACACTGAAGCTTTCTTT. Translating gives CASSQHSNTEAFF.

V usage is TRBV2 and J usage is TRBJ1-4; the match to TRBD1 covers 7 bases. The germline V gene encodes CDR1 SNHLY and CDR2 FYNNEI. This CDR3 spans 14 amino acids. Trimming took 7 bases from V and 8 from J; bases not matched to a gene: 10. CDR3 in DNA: TGTGCCAGCAACCAGGGGGACATGAGAGAAAAACTGTTTTTT. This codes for CASNQGDMREKLFF.

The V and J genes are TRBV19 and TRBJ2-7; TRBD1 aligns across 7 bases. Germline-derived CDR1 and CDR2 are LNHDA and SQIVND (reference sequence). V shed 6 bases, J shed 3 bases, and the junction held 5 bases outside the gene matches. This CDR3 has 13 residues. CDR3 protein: CASRRQGDYEQYF. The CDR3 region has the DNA TGTGCCAGTAGACGGCAGGGGGACTACGAGCAGTACTTC.

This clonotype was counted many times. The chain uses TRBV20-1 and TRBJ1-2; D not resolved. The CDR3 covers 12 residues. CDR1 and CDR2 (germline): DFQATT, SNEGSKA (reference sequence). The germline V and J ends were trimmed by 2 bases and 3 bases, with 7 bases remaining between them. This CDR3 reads CSARSPDYGYTF. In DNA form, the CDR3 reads TGCAGTGCTAGAAGTCCCGACTATGGCTACACCTTC.

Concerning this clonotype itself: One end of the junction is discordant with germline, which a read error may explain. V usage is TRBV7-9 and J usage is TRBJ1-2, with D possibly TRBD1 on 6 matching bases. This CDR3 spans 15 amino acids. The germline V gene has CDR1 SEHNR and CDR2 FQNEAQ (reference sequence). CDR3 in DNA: TGTGCCAGCAGCTTCCGGGACACCGGGCTAAGTGACTACGCCTTC. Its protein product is CASSFRDTGLSDYAF. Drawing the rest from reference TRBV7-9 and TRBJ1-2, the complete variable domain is DTGVSQNPRHKITKRGQNVTFRCDPISEHNRLYWYRQTLGQGPEFLTYFQNEAQLEKSRLLSDRFSAERPKGSFSTLEIQRTEQGDSAMYLCASSFRDTGLSDYAFGSGTRLTVV.

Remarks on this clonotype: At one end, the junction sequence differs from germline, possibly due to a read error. The CDR3 spells CASSDQGANF. The CDR3 DNA sequence: TGTGCCAGCAGTGACCAGGGGGCGAACTTT. The J gene is TRBJ1-1, the V gene TRBV6-4; 8 positions agree with TRBD1. This CDR3 has 10 amino acids. Germline V gene sequence: CDR1 MRHNA, CDR2 SNTAGT.

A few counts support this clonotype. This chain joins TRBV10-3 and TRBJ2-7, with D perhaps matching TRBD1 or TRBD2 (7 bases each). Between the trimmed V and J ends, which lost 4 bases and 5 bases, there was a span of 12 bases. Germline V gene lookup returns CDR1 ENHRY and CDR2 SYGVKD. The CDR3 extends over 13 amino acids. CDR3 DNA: TGTGCCATCAGTGTCGCAGGGGGGGACGAGCAGTACTTC. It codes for CAISVAGGDEQYF.

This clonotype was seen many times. CDR3 DNA: TGTGCCAGCAGCCCCACCGGGGGAGGTACTGAAGCTTTCTTT. It yields the protein CASSPTGGGTEAFF. This chain connects TRBV7-3 to TRBJ1-1; tentative D call: TRBD1 (5 bases). Germline lookup yields CDR1 SGHTA and CDR2 FQGTGA. Trimming pared 5 bases from V and 5 bases from J, leaving 15 bases between. The CDR3 consists of 14 residues.

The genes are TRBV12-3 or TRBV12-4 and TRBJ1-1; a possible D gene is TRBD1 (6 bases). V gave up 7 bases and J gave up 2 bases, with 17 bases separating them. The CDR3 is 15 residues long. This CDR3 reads CASKVQGTLNTEAFF. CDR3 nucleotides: TGTGCCAGCAAGGTGCAGGGGACTTTAAACACTGAAGCTTTCTTT.

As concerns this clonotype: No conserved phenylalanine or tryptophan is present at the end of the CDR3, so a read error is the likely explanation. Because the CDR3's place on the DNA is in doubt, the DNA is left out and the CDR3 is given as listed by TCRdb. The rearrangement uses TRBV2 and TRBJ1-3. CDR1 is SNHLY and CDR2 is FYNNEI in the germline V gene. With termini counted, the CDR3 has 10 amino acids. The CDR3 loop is CASSGWRGAT.